The entry that follows covers one T cell receptor beta chain sequence. Sequencing was performed with immunoSEQ multiplex PCR; in TCRdb, only in-frame clones are kept and a portion is missing. The table records under 30,000 clones, about 87% of them present only once. This sample is drawn from a study of lymphopenia after photon versus proton radiotherapy. Germline V gene data show CDR1 as SGHRS and CDR2 as YFSETQ. Trimming took 4 bases from V and 5 from J; bases not matched to a gene: 18. This CDR3 region has 18 residues. The chain combines TRBV5-1 with TRBJ2-3; 8 nucleotides align to TRBD2. The sequence came from a woman in her sixties with cholangiocarcinoma. Some clones in this sample may be carry-over from other donors' samples. The source material was peripheral blood, sampled from a patient treated with proton-based radiotherapy. The CDR3 protein is CASSPIPLSGKGGDTQYF. The DNA of the CDR3 is TGCGCCAGCAGCCCCATACCCCTTAGCGGGAAGGGGGGAGATACGCAGTATTTT.